This T cell receptor beta chain comes out of a study of blood T cell repertoires in COVID-19. Original analysis: Estimated nucleated cell counts came from reference gene primer amplification. TCRdb's copy holds only in-frame clones and misses some; the assay was immunoSEQ multiplex PCR. The D gene and trimming were derived from the DNA, and the V and J assignments and clone size from that table. This sample carries about 160,000 clones, approximately 87% of them seen once, and the ten largest clones take approximately 7%. The CDR3 contains 13 residues. Germline CDR1 is SEHNR and CDR2 is FQNEAQ (reference sequence). Between the trimmed V and J ends, which lost 4 bases and 8 bases, there was a span of 14 bases. Assignments of participants to cohorts depended upon their own reported clinical history.

The clonotype comes from a woman between 50 and 59 years old who had recovered from COVID-19. The sample taken for sequencing was PBMCs or T cells enriched from blood (not recorded which). The genes are TRBV7-9 and TRBJ1-2; D is perhaps TRBD1 (5 bases). CDR3 sequence reads: CASSSGTAEGYTF. CDR3 DNA sequence: TGTGCCAGCAGCTCTGGGACTGCGGAGGGCTACACCTTC. The variable domain in full, completed from reference TRBV7-9 and TRBJ1-2, reads DTGVSQNPRHKITKRGQNVTFRCDPISEHNRLYWYRQTLGQGPEFLTYFQNEAQLEKSRLLSDRFSAERPKGSFSTLEIQRTEQGDSAMYLCASSSGTAEGYTFGSGTRLTVV.